A selection of T cell receptor beta chains follows, all from one sample in a study of OX40 agonist ivuxolimab in advanced cancers. Only in-frame clones appear in the TCRdb table, and some are missing; sequencing was by immunoSEQ multiplex PCR. The data contain tens of thousands of clones, 86% of them singletons. This specimen was CD4+ or CD8+ T cells sorted from blood, taken in a trial of the OX40 agonist ivuxolimab. The receptors originated from an adult with an advanced solid tumor such as melanoma, head and neck, liver or kidney cancer. The CDR3 runs from the conserved cysteine through the conserved F or W. A D gene is named only where the DNA matches it firmly. Not every row has a clone size; where given, it reads once, few, many or a size class.

TRBJ1-5,TRBV7-8,-,once,CASSPSTGNQPQHF,TGTGCCAGCAGCCCATCCACGGGGAATCAGCCCCAGCATTTT
TRBJ1-3,TRBV2,-,-,CASLADLSGNTIYF,TGTGCCAGCTTGGCAGACCTCTCTGGAAACACCATATATTTT
TRBJ2-3,TRBV4-3,-,-,CASSQSGYSTDTQYF,TGCGCCAGCAGCCAATCGGGCTACAGCACAGATACGCAGTATTTT
TRBJ1-4,TRBV10-3,-,-,CAISGAPSEEKLFF,TGTGCCATCAGTGGGGCCCCTTCGGAGGAAAAACTGTTTTTT
TRBJ1-5,TRBV7-9,-,-,CASSLSDRYQPQHF,TGTGCCAGCAGCTTAAGTGACCGCTATCAGCCCCAGCATTTT
TRBJ1-2,TRBV30,-,-,CAWSVGNRGYTF,TGTGCCTGGAGCGTAGGAAATCGGGGCTACACCTTC
TRBJ2-1,TRBV4-3,-,-,CASSQIRQEGDEQFF,TGCGCCAGCAGCCAAATCAGACAGGAGGGGGATGAGCAGTTCTTC
TRBJ1-3,TRBV6-5,-,-,CASRGLGNTIYF,TGTGCCAGCAGAGGGCTTGGAAACACCATATATTTT
TRBJ2-5,TRBV5-1,TRBD2,-,CASTEIPGLAGGKTQYF,TGCGCCAGCACTGAAATTCCGGGACTAGCGGGAGGGAAGACCCAGTACTTC
TRBJ2-2,TRBV6-5,TRBD1,-,CASSGTGVNTGELFF,TGTGCCAGCAGTGGGACAGGAGTAAACACCGGGGAGCTGTTTTTT
TRBJ1-1,TRBV7-9,-,-,CASSFMGRGSTEAFF,TGTGCCAGCAGCTTTATGGGGCGGGGGAGCACTGAAGCTTTCTTT
TRBJ2-2,TRBV5-6,-,-,CASSPSWPGELFF,TGTGCCAGCAGCCCCTCATGGCCCGGGGAGCTGTTTTTT
TRBJ2-7,TRBV19,TRBD2,once,CASSMGLAGGPGSEQYF,TGTGCCAGTAGTATGGGACTAGCGGGAGGGCCAGGTAGCGAGCAGTACTTC
TRBJ1-1,TRBV6-6,-,-,CASSSSTFNTEAFF,TGTGCCAGCAGTTCGTCGACCTTTAACACTGAAGCTTTCTTT
TRBJ2-7,TRBV7-9,-,-,CASSLGDDLEQYF,TGTGCCAGCAGCTTAGGGGACGACCTCGAGCAGTACTTC
TRBJ2-2,TRBV5-1,-,once,CASSLAQGSTGELFF,TGCGCCAGCAGCTTGGCCCAGGGTAGCACCGGGGAGCTGTTTTTT
TRBJ1-2,TRBV30,-,few,CAWSVQGPDGYTF,TGTGCCTGGAGCGTACAGGGTCCGGATGGCTACACCTTC
TRBJ2-1,TRBV9,-,-,CASSPQSTNEQFF,TGTGCCAGCAGCCCGCAGAGTACCAATGAGCAGTTCTTC
TRBJ1-4,TRBV5-1,TRBD1,-,CASSNGQEATNEKLFF,TGCGCCAGCAGCAACGGACAGGAAGCAACTAATGAAAAACTGTTTTTT
TRBJ2-5,TRBV9,TRBD2,-,CASSEGTSGGQETQYF,TGTGCCAGCAGCGAGGGGACTAGCGGGGGGCAAGAGACCCAGTACTTC
TRBJ2-5,TRBV9,TRBD1,-,CASTLSTGSETQYF,TGTGCCAGCACTCTCTCGACAGGGTCAGAGACCCAGTACTTC
TRBJ2-7,TRBV27,-,-,CASSFLPDYEQYF,TGTGCCAGCAGTTTCCTGCCGGACTACGAGCAGTACTTC
TRBJ2-3,TRBV5-4,-,once,CASSTITDTQYF,TGTGCCAGCAGCACTATAACAGATACGCAGTATTTT
TRBJ1-6,TRBV18,-,-,CASSPGNYGNSPLHF,TGTGCCAGCTCACCAGGGAACTATGGTAATTCACCCCTCCACTTT
TRBJ1-1,TRBV27,-,-,CASSHRDTEAFF,TGTGCCAGCAGTCACCGAGACACTGAAGCTTTCTTT
TRBJ2-7,TRBV13,-,-,CASSLGPVSYEQYF,TGTGCCAGCAGCTTAGGTCCCGTCTCCTACGAGCAGTACTTC
TRBJ1-6,TRBV5-6,-,-,CASSLRETLFDSPLHF,TGTGCCAGCAGCTTGCGGGAGACGTTGTTTGATTCACCCCTCCACTTT
TRBJ2-3,TRBV2,TRBD2,-,CASGLLAGGPLVTDTQYF,TGTGCCAGCGGACTCCTAGCGGGAGGGCCTCTAGTCACAGATACGCAGTATTTT
TRBJ1-4,TRBV28,-,-,CASSSEKLFF,TGTGCCAGCAGTAGTGAAAAACTGTTTTTT
TRBJ1-1,TRBV2,-,-,CASRGNTEAFF,TGTGCCAGCAGGGGGAACACTGAAGCTTTCTTT
TRBJ2-1,TRBV5-6,TRBD1,-,CASSLLRGDRVVDEQFF,TGTGCCAGCAGCTTGCTTAGGGGTGACAGGGTTGTCGATGAGCAGTTCTTC
TRBJ1-2,TRBV6-1,TRBD1,-,CASSATGDPNYGYTF,TGTGCCAGCAGTGCTACAGGGGACCCTAACTATGGCTACACCTTC